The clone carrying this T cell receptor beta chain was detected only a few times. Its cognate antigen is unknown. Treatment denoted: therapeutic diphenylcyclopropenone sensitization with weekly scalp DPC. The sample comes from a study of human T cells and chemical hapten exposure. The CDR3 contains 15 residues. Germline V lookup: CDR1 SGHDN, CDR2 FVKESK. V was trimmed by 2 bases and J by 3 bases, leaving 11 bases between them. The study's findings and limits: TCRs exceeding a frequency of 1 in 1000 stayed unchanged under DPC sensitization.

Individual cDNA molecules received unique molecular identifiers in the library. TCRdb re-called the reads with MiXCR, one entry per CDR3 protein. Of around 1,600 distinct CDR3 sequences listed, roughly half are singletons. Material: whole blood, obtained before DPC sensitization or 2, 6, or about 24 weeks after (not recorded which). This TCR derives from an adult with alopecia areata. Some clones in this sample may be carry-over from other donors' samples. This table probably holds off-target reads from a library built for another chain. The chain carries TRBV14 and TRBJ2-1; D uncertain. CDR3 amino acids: CASSQPPQGYNEQFF. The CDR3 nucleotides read TGTGCCAGCAGCCAACCCCCCCAAGGCTACAATGAGCAGTTCTTC.